This T cell receptor beta chain was profiled in a study of shared clonotypes between healthy human individuals. The study, taken as a whole, reports: It was expected that sequencing depth would affect clonotype sharing among donors.

Healthy adults negative for HIV, lacking recent acute infections or vaccinations, served as donors. This clone was picked up one time. Antigen specificity is unknown. Germline values: CDR1 SNHLY, CDR2 FYNNEI. V lost 3 bases to trimming and J lost 9 bases; unmatched junction nucleotides: 3. CDR3 length: 13 amino acids. Assay: immunoSEQ multiplex PCR; the TCRdb copy retains only in-frame clones and omits some. Of approximately 500,000 clones listed, roughly 78% are singletons. This clonotype originated in a woman in her thirties or forties in good health. Some clones in this sample may be carry-over from other donors' samples. The material sequenced was PBMCs. V and J are TRBV2 and TRBJ2-1, with TRBD1 identical over 9 bases. CDR3 in amino acids: CASSDVDRGEQFF. The CDR3 nucleotides read TGTGCCAGCAGTGACGTGGACAGGGGTGAGCAGTTCTTC.